The 18 T cell receptor beta chains below all came from one sample that was sequenced in a study of post-analysis software for immune sequencing data. Overall study findings and caveats: When patients were compared with controls, a handful of TRBV segments were more frequent, TRBV5-6, TRBV5-1 and TRBV20-1 among them.

What these receptors recognize is not known. Unique-molecular-identifier-tagged TCR beta cDNA libraries were used. Via MiXCR, TCRdb re-called the PCR reads, giving one row per CDR3 protein. Here the sample spans approximately 350,000 distinct CDR3 sequences, roughly 38% being singletons. Material for sequencing was blood. The origin of the receptors is a girl aged 10 to 17 with multiple sclerosis.

This clonotype was observed a handful of times. The chain couples TRBV7-9 to TRBJ1-5; no reliable D call. The CDR3 is made up of 13 amino acids. Trimming shortened V by 4 bases and J by 8 bases, and 12 bases separated the two germline ends. CDR1 SEHNR and CDR2 FQNEAQ come from the germline V gene (reference sequence). CDR3 nucleotides: TGTGCCAGCAGCTCCGGCCCCGGGGAGCCCCAGCATTTT. Its translation is CASSSGPGEPQHF.

V gene TRBV5-1 combines with J gene TRBJ1-3; D gene uncertain. V was clipped by 4 bases and J by 10 bases, with 12 bases between them. The CDR3 extends over 12 amino acids. In germline, CDR1 is SGHRS, CDR2 YFSETQ. The DNA for the CDR3 is TGCGCCAGCAGCGGTAACTCGGGGACCATATATTTT. Its protein product is CASSGNSGTIYF.

The chain recombines TRBV12-5 with TRBJ2-3; TRBD2 might be the D (6 bases). V was cut by 0 bases and J by 1 base, with 8 bases left in between. Germline V gives CDR1 LGHNT, CDR2 FRNRAP. This CDR3 comprises 15 residues. CDR3 coding DNA: TGTGCTAGTGGTTTGGTAATAGCGGGCACAGATACGCAGTATTTT. This sequence encodes CASGLVIAGTDTQYF.

The DNA for the CDR3 is TGCGCCAGCAGCCAACTGAGGCGCGGCCCCTACGAGCAGTACTTC. It yields the protein CASSQLRRGPYEQYF. The V call is TRBV4-1, the J call TRBJ2-7, with D uncertain. The CDR3 is 15 amino acids. The V end was cut by 2 bases, the J end by 2 bases, with 13 bases between. Germline V lookup: CDR1 MGHRA, CDR2 YSYEKL.

As regards this clonotype: Germline is not matched at one junction end, which may reflect a read error. The rearrangement joins TRBV6-6 to TRBJ2-7, with D possibly TRBD1 on 5 matching bases. The CDR3 is made up of 14 amino acids. Germline CDR1 and CDR2: MNHNY and SVGAGI (reference sequence). The CDR3 spells CASSDSGMRDEQYF. In DNA, the CDR3 is TGTGCCAGCAGTGACTCAGGGATGCGAGACGAGCAGTACTTC.

This clonotype was seen only a few times. The chain joins TRBV6-2 or TRBV6-3 to TRBJ1-6; no firm D call. The V gene lost 5 bases and the J gene lost 9 bases, with 8 bases spanning the gap. The CDR3 is made up of 12 amino acids. CDR1 and CDR2 from the germline V gene are MNHEY and SVGEGT. The CDR3: CASSRRGSPLHF. CDR3 bases: TGTGCCAGCAGTCGACGCGGTTCACCCCTCCACTTT.

The gene calls are TRBV3-1 and TRBJ2-5, with D possibly being TRBD1 or TRBD2 (5 bases each). Germline V gene data show CDR1 as LGHDT and CDR2 as YNNKEL (reference sequence). The CDR3 length is 13 residues. V lost 0 bases and J 11 bases, leaving 13 bases between the germline ends. The CDR3: CASSQDAGDQQYF. The CDR3 coding sequence is TGTGCCAGCAGCCAAGATGCTGGGGACCAGCAGTACTTC.

This clonotype appeared many times. The chain links TRBV12-3 or TRBV12-4 to TRBJ1-1; 7 nucleotides agree with TRBD1. This CDR3 comprises 13 residues. Trimming took 3 bases from V and 3 from J; bases not matched to a gene: 1. The CDR3 nucleotides read TGTGCCAGCAGTTTCACAGGGGACACTGAAGCTTTCTTT. Its translation is CASSFTGDTEAFF.

This clonotype turned up a few times. V usage is TRBV5-1 and J usage is TRBJ1-4, with D possibly being TRBD1 (6 bases). The CDR3 has 17 amino acids. V lost 1 base, J lost 12 bases, and 25 bases lay in between. Germline CDR1 SGHRS, CDR2 YFSETQ. As DNA, the CDR3 is TGCGCCAGCAGCTTGAATACCTTTGGGGGCACCATACGGGAACTGTTTTTT. The encoded protein is CASSLNTFGGTIRELFF.

The rearrangement uses TRBV10-3 and TRBJ2-7, with 11 nucleotides matching TRBD1. Germline lookup yields CDR1 ENHRY and CDR2 SYGVKD. Trimming cost V 6 bases and J 1 base; bases outside gene matches: 2. There are 14 residues in the CDR3. The CDR3 DNA reads as TGTGCCATCAGAGGGGACAGGGGGTCCTACGAGCAGTACTTC. This sequence encodes CAIRGDRGSYEQYF.

The table lists this clonotype with a few counts. V and J are TRBV7-2 and TRBJ1-2; no clear D. The CDR3 contains 13 residues. Germline CDR1 SGHTA, CDR2 FQGNSA. The V end lost 1 base, the J end lost 0 bases, and 3 bases lay between the germline ends. The CDR3 here is CASSLDTNYGYTF. The DNA of the CDR3 is TGTGCCAGCAGCTTAGACACTAACTATGGCTACACCTTC.

This clonotype was seen only a few times. This sequence joins TRBV9 and TRBJ1-4; D perhaps matches TRBD1 (5 bases). This CDR3 contains 15 residues. The V end was cut by 4 bases, the J end by 5 bases, with 15 bases between. Germline CDR1 SGDLS, CDR2 YYNGEE. In nucleotides, the CDR3 is TGTGCCAGCAGCCCCGGGGGGGTCGCGAATGAAAAACTGTTTTTT. Its protein product is CASSPGGVANEKLFF. The full variable domain, in which reference TRBV9 and TRBJ1-4 provide the parts outside the CDR3, is DSGVTQTPKHLITATGQRVTLRCSPRSGDLSVYWYQQSLDQGLQFLIQYYNGEERAKGNILERFSAQQFPDLHSELNLSSLELGDSALYFCASSPGGVANEKLFFGSGTQLSVL.

This clonotype was seen only a few times. V and J are TRBV29-1 and TRBJ2-3; a possible D gene is TRBD1 (6 bases). The CDR3 loop spans 15 amino acids. The germline gives CDR1 SQVTM, CDR2 ANQGSEA. V was clipped by 5 bases and J by 5 bases, with 20 bases between them. CDR3 in amino acids: CSVPQYLQGLDTQYF. DNA for the CDR3: TGCAGCGTTCCGCAGTATCTACAGGGATTAGATACGCAGTATTTT.

This clonotype was counted between two and nine times. The rearrangement links TRBV5-5 to TRBJ1-1; unclear D gene. With 0 bases removed from V and 4 bases from J, the gap between germline ends came to 13 bases. Germline V gives CDR1 SGHKS, CDR2 YYEKEE (reference sequence). The CDR3 contains 15 residues. The CDR3 region is CASSLGLRGGTEAFF. CDR3 coding DNA: TGTGCCAGCAGCTTGGGCCTTCGGGGAGGCACTGAAGCTTTCTTT.

This clonotype was recorded once. This chain uses TRBV12-3 or TRBV12-4 with TRBJ2-3; D gene ambiguous. V was clipped by 6 bases and J by 0 bases, with 10 bases between them. The CDR3 runs to 14 residues. The CDR3 coding sequence is TGTGCCAGCAGCTTTCTGATTAGCACAGATACGCAGTATTTT. It encodes CASSFLISTDTQYF.

This chain joins TRBV5-1 and TRBJ2-1; no clear D. In germline, CDR1 is SGHRS, CDR2 YFSETQ. V was cut by 2 bases and J by 1 base, with 10 bases left in between. This CDR3 is built from 15 residues. This CDR3 is CASSLGQRSYNEQFF. The CDR3 region has the DNA TGCGCCAGCAGCTTAGGGCAGAGATCCTACAATGAGCAGTTCTTC.

The chain carries TRBV15 and TRBJ2-5; D may correspond to TRBD1 or TRBD2 (6 bases each). This CDR3 is 15 amino acids long. CDR1 is LNHNV and CDR2 is YYDKDF in the germline V gene (reference sequence). V was shortened by 4 bases and J by 2 bases, with 14 bases between the two germline ends. CDR3 loop: CATSKGGGPQETQYF. The CDR3, as DNA: TGTGCCACCAGCAAAGGGGGAGGCCCACAAGAGACCCAGTACTTC.

This chain uses TRBV28 with TRBJ2-5, with TRBD1 matching over 8 bases. The J call is doubtful: the DNA matches TRBJ2-7 better. In germline, CDR1 is MDHEN, CDR2 SYDVKM. CDR3 length: 15 residues. CDR3 sequence (DNA): TGTGCCAGCGGAACTACCGGGACAGGATCTGTCGAGCAGTACTTC. As protein: CASGTTGTGSVEQYF.